These T cell receptor beta chains were read from a single sample in a study of somatic mutations in cytotoxic T cells in rheumatoid arthritis. Repertoires were generated with immunoSEQ multiplex PCR, while TCRdb's copy carries only in-frame clones and drops some. The sample lists under 13,000 clones, 70% to 85% occurring once. What was sequenced was CD8+ T cells sorted from blood. All receptors derive from an adult with rheumatoid arthritis. Each CDR3 is given with its conserved first and last residue. The D gene is left open where the match is weak. Size is omitted from some rows. Given values are once, few, many or a class for expanded clones.

NA | TRBJ2-1 | NA | TRBV5-4 | CATFNEGLTYSYNEQFF | TGTGCCACCTTCAATGAGGGACTGACTTACTCCTACAATGAGCAGTTCTTC
NA | TRBJ1-1 | NA | TRBV4-3 | CASSQGTGTPRGEAFF | TGCGCCAGCAGCCAAGGCACCGGGACCCCGAGGGGTGAAGCTTTCTTT
TRBD1 | TRBJ2-7 | NA | TRBV5-1 | CASSLRLQGAYEQYF | TGCGCCAGCAGCCTAAGACTACAGGGGGCATACGAGCAGTACTTC
NA | TRBJ1-6 | few | TRBV6-4 | CASSDRDNSPLHF | TGTGCCAGCAGTGACAGGGATAATTCACCCCTCCACTTT
NA | TRBJ1-3 | NA | TRBV7-6 | CASSSRSSGNTIYF | TGTGCCAGCAGCTCAAGGAGCTCTGGAAACACCATATATTTT
NA | TRBJ2-5 | few | TRBV27 | CASSSQETQYF | TGTGCCAGCAGCTCCCAAGAGACCCAGTACTTC
NA | TRBJ2-7 | NA | TRBV15 | CATSRGTSVSYEQYF | TGTGCCACCAGCAGAGGGACATCGGTTTCCTACGAGCAGTACTTC
TRBD2 | TRBJ2-1 | few | TRBV4-1 | CASSLSGNGGNEQFF | TGCGCCAGCAGCCTTTCAGGGAACGGGGGGAATGAGCAGTTCTTC
TRBD2 | TRBJ2-2 | NA | TRBV27 | CASSWQLAGGGGELFF | TGTGCCAGCAGTTGGCAACTAGCGGGAGGCGGGGGGGAGCTGTTTTTT
NA | TRBJ2-3 | NA | TRBV27 | CASVMGSPTSTDTQYF | TGTGCCAGCGTAATGGGTAGTCCCACTAGCACAGATACGCAGTATTTT
TRBD1 | TRBJ2-7 | NA | TRBV7-2 | CASTLTGGREQYF | TGTGCCAGCACCCTAACAGGGGGAAGGGAGCAGTACTTC
TRBD2 | TRBJ2-3 | NA | TRBV7-2 | CASSRTSGIYVTDTQYF | TGTGCCAGCAGCCGGACTAGCGGGATCTATGTTACAGATACGCAGTATTTT
NA | TRBJ1-2 | NA | TRBV7-8 | CASSLVILPGGYTF | TGTGCCAGCAGCTTAGTCATCTTGCCCGGAGGCTACACCTTC
TRBD1 | TRBJ2-7 | NA | TRBV7-8 | CASSLVGGTGTVNYEQYF | TGTGCCAGCAGCTTAGTAGGGGGAACCGGGACAGTAAACTACGAGCAGTACTTC
NA | TRBJ1-5 | few | TRBV18 | CASSPSGYSNQPQHF | TGTGCCAGCTCACCCTCAGGGTATAGCAATCAGCCCCAGCATTTT
TRBD2 | TRBJ2-1 | NA | TRBV10-3 | CAISDPPGGARYNEQFF | TGTGCCATCAGTGACCCCCCCGGGGGGGCTCGGTACAATGAGCAGTTCTTC
TRBD2 | TRBJ2-1 | few | TRBV6-4 | CASSEHELGVTSLKNNEQFF | TGTGCCAGCAGTGAACACGAGTTGGGAGTGACTAGCCTCAAAAACAATGAGCAGTTCTTC
NA | TRBJ1-1 | once | TRBV19 | CASSIGGNTEAFF | TGTGCCAGTAGTATCGGCGGAAACACTGAAGCTTTCTTT
NA | TRBJ1-1 | NA | TRBV19 | CASYRVPTEAFF | TGTGCCAGTTATCGGGTTCCCACTGAAGCTTTCTTT
NA | TRBJ2-7 | NA | TRBV5-5 | CASSLALFSYEQYF | TGTGCCAGCAGCTTAGCCCTCTTCTCCTACGAGCAGTACTTC
NA | TRBJ2-1 | once | TRBV7-9 | CASSLDGGGREQFF | TGTGCCAGCAGCTTAGATGGAGGGGGCCGCGAGCAGTTCTTC
NA | TRBJ1-1 | NA | TRBV7-6 | CASRVGLGHQAFF | TGTGCCAGCAGAGTTGGGTTGGGACACCAAGCTTTCTTT